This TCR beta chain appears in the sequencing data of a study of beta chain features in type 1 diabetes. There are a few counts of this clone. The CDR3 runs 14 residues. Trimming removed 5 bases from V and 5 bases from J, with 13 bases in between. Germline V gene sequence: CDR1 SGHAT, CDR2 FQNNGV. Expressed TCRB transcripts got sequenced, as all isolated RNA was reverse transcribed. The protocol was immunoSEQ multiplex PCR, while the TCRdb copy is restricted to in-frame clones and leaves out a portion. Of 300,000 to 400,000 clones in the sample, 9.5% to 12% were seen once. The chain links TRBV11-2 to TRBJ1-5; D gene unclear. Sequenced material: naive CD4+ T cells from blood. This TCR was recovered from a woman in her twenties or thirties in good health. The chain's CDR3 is CASSPRGGYQPQHF. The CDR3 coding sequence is TGTGCCAGCAGCCCTCGCGGCGGATATCAGCCCCAGCATTTT.